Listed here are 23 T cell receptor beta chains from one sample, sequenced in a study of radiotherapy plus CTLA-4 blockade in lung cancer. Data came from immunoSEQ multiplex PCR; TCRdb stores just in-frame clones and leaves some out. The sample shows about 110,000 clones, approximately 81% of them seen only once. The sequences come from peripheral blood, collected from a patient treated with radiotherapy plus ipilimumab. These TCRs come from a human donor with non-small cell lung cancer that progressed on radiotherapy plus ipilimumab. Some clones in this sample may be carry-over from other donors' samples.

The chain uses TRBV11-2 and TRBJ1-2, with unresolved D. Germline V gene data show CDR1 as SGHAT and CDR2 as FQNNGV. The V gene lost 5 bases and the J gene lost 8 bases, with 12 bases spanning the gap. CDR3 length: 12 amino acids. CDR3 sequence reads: CASSQNPRGYTF. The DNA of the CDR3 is TGTGCCAGCAGCCAAAACCCAAGGGGCTACACCTTC.

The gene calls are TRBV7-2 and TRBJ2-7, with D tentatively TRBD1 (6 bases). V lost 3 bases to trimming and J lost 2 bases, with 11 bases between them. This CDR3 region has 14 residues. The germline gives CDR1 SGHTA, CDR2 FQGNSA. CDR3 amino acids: CASSFLQGPYEQYF. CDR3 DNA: TGTGCCAGCAGCTTCCTACAGGGTCCCTACGAGCAGTACTTC. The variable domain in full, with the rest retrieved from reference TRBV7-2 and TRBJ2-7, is GAGVSQSPSNKVTEKGKDVELRCDPISGHTALYWYRQSLGQGLEFLIYFQGNSAPDKSGLPSDRFSAERTGGSVSTLTIQRTQQEDSAVYLCASSFLQGPYEQYFGPGTRLTVT.

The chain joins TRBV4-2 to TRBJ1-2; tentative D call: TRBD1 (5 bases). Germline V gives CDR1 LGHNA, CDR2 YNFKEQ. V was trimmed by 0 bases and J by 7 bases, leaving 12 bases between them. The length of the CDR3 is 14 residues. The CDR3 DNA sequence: TGTGCCAGCAGCCAAGAGTTAGGGGCTTCTGGCTACACCTTC. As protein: CASSQELGASGYTF.

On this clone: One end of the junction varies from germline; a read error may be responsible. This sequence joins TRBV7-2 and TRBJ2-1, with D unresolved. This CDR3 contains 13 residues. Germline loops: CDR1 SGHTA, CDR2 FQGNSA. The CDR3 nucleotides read TGTGCCAGCAGCCTCGGGTTAGACAATGGGCAGTTCTTC. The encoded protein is CASSLGLDNGQFF.

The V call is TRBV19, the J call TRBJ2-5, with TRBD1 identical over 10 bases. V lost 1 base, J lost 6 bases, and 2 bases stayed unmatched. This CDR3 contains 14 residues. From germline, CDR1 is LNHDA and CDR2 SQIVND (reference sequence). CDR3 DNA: TGTGCCAGTAGTATAGGGACAGGGGGACAGACCCAGTACTTC. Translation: CASSIGTGGQTQYF.

This chain's CDR3 is CASSEHGGAGNTIYF. Here the CDR3 DNA reads TGTGCCAGCAGTGAACATGGAGGCGCTGGAAACACCATATATTTT. The rearrangement joins TRBV25-1 to TRBJ1-3; no clear D. Germline assignment: CDR1 MGHDK and CDR2 SYGVNS. CDR3 size: 15 residues. Trimming stripped 2 bases from V and 2 bases from J, with 10 bases between.

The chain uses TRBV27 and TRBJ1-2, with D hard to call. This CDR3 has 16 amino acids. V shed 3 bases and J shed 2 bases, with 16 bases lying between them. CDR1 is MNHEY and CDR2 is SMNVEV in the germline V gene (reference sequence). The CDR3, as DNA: TGTGCCAGCAGTTTTTCGATGAGACCTCAAAACTATGGCTACACCTTC. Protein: CASSFSMRPQNYGYTF.

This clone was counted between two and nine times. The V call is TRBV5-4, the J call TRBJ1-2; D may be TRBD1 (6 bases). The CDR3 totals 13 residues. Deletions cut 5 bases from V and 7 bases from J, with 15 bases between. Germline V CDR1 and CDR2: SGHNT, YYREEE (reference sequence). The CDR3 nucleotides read TGTGCCAGCAGGGGCCGGGGGCGAGGTGGCTACACCTTC. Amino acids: CASRGRGRGGYTF.

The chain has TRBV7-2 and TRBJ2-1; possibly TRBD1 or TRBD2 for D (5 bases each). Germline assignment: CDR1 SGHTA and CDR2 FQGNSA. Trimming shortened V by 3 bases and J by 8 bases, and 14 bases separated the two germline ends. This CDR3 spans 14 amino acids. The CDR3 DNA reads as TGTGCCAGCAGCTTTTTGGGGCTGGGGGATGAGCAGTTCTTC. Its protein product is CASSFLGLGDEQFF. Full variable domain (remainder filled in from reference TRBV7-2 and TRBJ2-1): GAGVSQSPSNKVTEKGKDVELRCDPISGHTALYWYRQSLGQGLEFLIYFQGNSAPDKSGLPSDRFSAERTGGSVSTLTIQRTQQEDSAVYLCASSFLGLGDEQFFGPGTRLTVL.

CDR3 amino acids: CASSYLETQYF. The CDR3 bases are TGTGCCAGCAGTTACTTAGAGACCCAGTACTTC. The chain carries TRBV2 and TRBJ2-5; D is unclear. Trimming took off 5 bases at V and 4 bases at J, with 5 bases between the two ends. The CDR3 runs 11 residues. Germline CDR1 is SNHLY and CDR2 is FYNNEI.

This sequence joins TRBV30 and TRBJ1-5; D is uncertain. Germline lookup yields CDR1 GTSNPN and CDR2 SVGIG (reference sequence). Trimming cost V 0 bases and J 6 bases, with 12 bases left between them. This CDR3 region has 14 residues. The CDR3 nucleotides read TGTGCCTGGAGTGTACTAAGGGAGGGTCAGCCCCAGCATTTT. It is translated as CAWSVLREGQPQHF.

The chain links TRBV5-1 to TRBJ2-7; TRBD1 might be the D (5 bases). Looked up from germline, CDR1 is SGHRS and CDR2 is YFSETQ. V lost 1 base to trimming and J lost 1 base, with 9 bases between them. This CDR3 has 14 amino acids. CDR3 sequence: CASSLLQESYEQYF. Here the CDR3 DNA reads TGCGCCAGCAGCTTGTTACAGGAGTCCTACGAGCAGTACTTC. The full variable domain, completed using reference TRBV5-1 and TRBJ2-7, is KAGVTQTPRYLIKTRGQQVTLSCSPISGHRSVSWYQQTPGQGLQFLFEYFSETQRNKGNFPGRFSGRQFSNSRSEMNVSTLELGDSALYLCASSLLQESYEQYFGPGTRLTVT.

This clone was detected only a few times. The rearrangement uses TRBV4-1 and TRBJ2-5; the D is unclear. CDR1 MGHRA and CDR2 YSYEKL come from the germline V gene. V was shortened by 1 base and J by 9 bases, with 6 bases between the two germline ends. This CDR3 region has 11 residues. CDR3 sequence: CASSQVGSQYF. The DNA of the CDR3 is TGCGCCAGCAGCCAAGTAGGGTCCCAGTACTTC.

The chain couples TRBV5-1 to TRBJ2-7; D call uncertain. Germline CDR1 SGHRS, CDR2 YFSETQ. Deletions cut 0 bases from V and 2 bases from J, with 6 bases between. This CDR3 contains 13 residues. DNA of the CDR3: TGCGCCAGCAGCTTGGACAGCACCTACGAGCAGTACTTC. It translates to CASSLDSTYEQYF.

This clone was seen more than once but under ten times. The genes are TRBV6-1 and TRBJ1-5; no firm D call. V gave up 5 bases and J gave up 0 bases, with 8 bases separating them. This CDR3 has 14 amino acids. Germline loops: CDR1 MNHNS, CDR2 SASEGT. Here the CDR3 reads CASSLHGSNQPQHF. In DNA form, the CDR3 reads TGTGCCAGCAGTCTCCATGGTAGCAATCAGCCCCAGCATTTT.

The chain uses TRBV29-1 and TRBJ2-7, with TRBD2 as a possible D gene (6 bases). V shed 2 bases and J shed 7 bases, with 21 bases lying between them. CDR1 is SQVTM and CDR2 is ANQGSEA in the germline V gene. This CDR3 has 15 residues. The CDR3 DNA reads TGCAGCGTTGAAAATCGCCAGGGCCCACGGGAGGAGCAGTACTTC. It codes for CSVENRQGPREEQYF.

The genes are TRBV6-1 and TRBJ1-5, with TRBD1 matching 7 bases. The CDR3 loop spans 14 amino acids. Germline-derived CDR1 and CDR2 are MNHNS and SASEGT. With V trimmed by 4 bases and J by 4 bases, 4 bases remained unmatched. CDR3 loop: CASSGAGGNQPQHF. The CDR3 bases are TGTGCCAGCAGTGGGGCAGGGGGGAATCAGCCCCAGCATTTT.

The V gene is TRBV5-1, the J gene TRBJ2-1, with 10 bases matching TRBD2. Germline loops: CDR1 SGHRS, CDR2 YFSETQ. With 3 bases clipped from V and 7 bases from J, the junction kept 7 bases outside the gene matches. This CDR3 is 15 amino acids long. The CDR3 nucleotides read TGCGCCAGCAGCTCCCAGCGGGGGGGAGTGAATGAGCAGTTCTTC. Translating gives CASSSQRGGVNEQFF. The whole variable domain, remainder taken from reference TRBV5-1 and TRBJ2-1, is KAGVTQTPRYLIKTRGQQVTLSCSPISGHRSVSWYQQTPGQGLQFLFEYFSETQRNKGNFPGRFSGRQFSNSRSEMNVSTLELGDSALYLCASSSQRGGVNEQFFGPGTRLTVL.

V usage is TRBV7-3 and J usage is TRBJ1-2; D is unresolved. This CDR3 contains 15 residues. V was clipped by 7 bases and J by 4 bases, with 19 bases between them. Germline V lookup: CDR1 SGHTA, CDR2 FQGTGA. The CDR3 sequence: CASTPGNAGIYGYTF. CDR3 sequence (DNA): TGTGCCAGCACCCCCGGAAATGCGGGGATCTATGGCTACACCTTC. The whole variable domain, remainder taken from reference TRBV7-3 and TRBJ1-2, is GAGVSQTPSNKVTEKGKYVELRCDPISGHTALYWYRQSLGQGPEFLIYFQGTGAADDSGLPNDRFFAVRPEGSVSTLKIQRTERGDSAVYLCASTPGNAGIYGYTFGSGTRLTVV.

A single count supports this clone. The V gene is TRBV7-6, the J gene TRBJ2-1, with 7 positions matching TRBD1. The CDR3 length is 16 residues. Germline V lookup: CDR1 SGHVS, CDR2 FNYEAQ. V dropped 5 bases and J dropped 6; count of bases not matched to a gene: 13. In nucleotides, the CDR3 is TGTGCCAGCAGCCCCCGACAGGGAGCAACTGCCAATGAGCAGTTCTTC. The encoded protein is CASSPRQGATANEQFF.

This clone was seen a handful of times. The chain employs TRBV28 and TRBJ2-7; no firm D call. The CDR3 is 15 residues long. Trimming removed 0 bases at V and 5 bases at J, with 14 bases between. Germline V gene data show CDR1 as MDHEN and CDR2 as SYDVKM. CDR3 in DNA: TGTGCCAGCAGTTTATGGTCCTACCCGTGGGACGAGCAGTACTTC. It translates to CASSLWSYPWDEQYF. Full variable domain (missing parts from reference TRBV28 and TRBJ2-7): DVKVTQSSRYLVKRTGEKVFLECVQDMDHENMFWYRQDPGLGLRLIYFSYDVKMKEKGDIPEGYSVSREKKERFSLILESASTNQTSMYLCASSLWSYPWDEQYFGPGTRLTVT.

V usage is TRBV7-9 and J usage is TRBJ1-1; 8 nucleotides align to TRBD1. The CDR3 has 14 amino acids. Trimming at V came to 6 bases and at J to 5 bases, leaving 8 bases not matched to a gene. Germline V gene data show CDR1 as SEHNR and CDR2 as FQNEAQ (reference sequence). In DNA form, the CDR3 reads TGTGCCAGCAGTGTAACAGGGGGAGGGACTGAAGCTTTCTTT. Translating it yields CASSVTGGGTEAFF. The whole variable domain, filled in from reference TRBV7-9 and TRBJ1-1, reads DTGVSQNPRHKITKRGQNVTFRCDPISEHNRLYWYRQTLGQGPEFLTYFQNEAQLEKSRLLSDRFSAERPKGSFSTLEIQRTEQGDSAMYLCASSVTGGGTEAFFGQGTRLTVV.

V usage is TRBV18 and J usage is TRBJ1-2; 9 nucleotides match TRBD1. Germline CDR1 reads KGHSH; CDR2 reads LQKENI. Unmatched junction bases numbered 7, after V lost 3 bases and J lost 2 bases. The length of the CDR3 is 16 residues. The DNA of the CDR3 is TGTGCCAGCTCACCTTCGAGGACAGGGGTAAACTATGGCTACACCTTC. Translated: CASSPSRTGVNYGYTF.